This is a list of T cell receptor beta chains from one sample in a study of control samples from healthy donors and cancer patients. The repertoire was sequenced with immunoSEQ multiplex PCR; TCRdb's copy has only in-frame clones and lacks some. The sample contains around 50,000 clones, roughly 96% of which appear only once. Specimen: blood. The receptors here all came from a man in his thirties or forties in good health. CDR3s include the opening cysteine and the closing phenylalanine or tryptophan. A D gene is named only where the DNA matches it firmly. Not all rows give a size; the values are once, few, many and, for expanded clones, a class.

V gene	clone size	J gene	D gene	CDR3 DNA	CDR3 protein
TRBV15	NA	TRBJ1-5	NA	TGTGCCACCAGCAGAGATTACACGGTCACCCGGCCCCAGCATTTT	CATSRDYTVTRPQHF
TRBV13	NA	TRBJ2-7	TRBD2	TGTGCCAGCAGCCCGGGACTAGCGGGCGAACCCTACGAGCAGTACTTC	CASSPGLAGEPYEQYF
TRBV9	once	TRBJ2-5	TRBD2	TGTGCCAGCAGCGTAGAAGCGGGGCAAGAGACCCAGTACTTC	CASSVEAGQETQYF
TRBV5-6	NA	TRBJ1-6	TRBD1	TGTGCCAGCAGCTGGTCGACAGGGCGGAATTCACCCCTCCACTTT	CASSWSTGRNSPLHF
TRBV7-9	NA	TRBJ2-7	TRBD2	TGTGCCAGCAGCTTGGCGGGGGGGGACACCGAGCAGTACTTC	CASSLAGGDTEQYF
TRBV20-1	NA	TRBJ2-2	NA	TGCAGTGCTAGTAATAAGGGGGAGCTGTTTTTT	CSASNKGELFF
TRBV5-1	NA	TRBJ1-1	NA	TGCGCCAGCAGTCTAGACGGGGGGAACACTGAAGCTTTCTTT	CASSLDGGNTEAFF
TRBV9	once	TRBJ1-2	NA	TGTGCCAGCAGCGTAGCTTCAGGGACTAACTATGGCTACACCTTC	CASSVASGTNYGYTF
TRBV3-1/TRBV3-2	NA	TRBJ2-2	NA	TGTGCCAGCAGCCAAGAGGTCCGACAGGTGCTGTTTTTT	CASSQEVRQVLFF
TRBV5-4	NA	TRBJ2-3	NA	TGTGCCAGCAGCATGACACTATCTAGCACAGATACGCAGTATTTT	CASSMTLSSTDTQYF
TRBV14	NA	TRBJ2-3	NA	TGTGCCAGCAGCCGCATTACAGGGTACACAGATACGCAGTATTTT	CASSRITGYTDTQYF
TRBV24-1	once	TRBJ1-5	TRBD1	TGTGCCACCAGTGAACCCGGGACAGGGGGGGATCAGCCCCAGCATTTT	CATSEPGTGGDQPQHF
TRBV6-5	few	TRBJ2-3	NA	TGTGCCAGCAGGGGGAGGTGGGACACAGATACGCAGTATTTT	CASRGRWDTDTQYF
TRBV9	NA	TRBJ2-7	TRBD1	TGTGCCAGCAGTTCCGGGACAGTAACATACGAGCAGTACTTC	CASSSGTVTYEQYF
TRBV24-1	NA	TRBJ2-1	TRBD1	TGTGCCACCAGTGATTCGACAGGGAGCTCCTACAATGAGCAGTTCTTC	CATSDSTGSSYNEQFF
TRBV6-4	NA	TRBJ2-3	TRBD2	TGTGCCAGCAGTGGGACTAGCGGCACAGATACGCAGTATTTT	CASSGTSGTDTQYF
TRBV5-4	once	TRBJ1-2	NA	TGTGCCAGCAGCACCAGGGTTTACGACTATGGCTACACCTTC	CASSTRVYDYGYTF
TRBV20-1	NA	TRBJ2-7	NA	TGCAGTGCTAGACTAGCTTACGAGCAGTACTTC	CSARLAYEQYF
TRBV7-3	once	TRBJ2-1	NA	TGTGCCAGCAGCTTACAAGGGGCTGAGGATGAGCAGTTCTTC	CASSLQGAEDEQFF
TRBV5-1	NA	TRBJ2-7	NA	TGCGCCAGCAGTTCGAACTACTACGAGCAGTACTTC	CASSSNYYEQYF
TRBV3-1/TRBV3-2	NA	TRBJ1-2	NA	TGTGCCAGCAGCCGGAGAGGTGCCTATGGCTACACCTTC	CASSRRGAYGYTF
TRBV7-2	NA	TRBJ1-3	NA	TGTGCCAGCAGCTTAGAGAGGATAGGGAACTCTGGAAACACCATATATTTT	CASSLERIGNSGNTIYF
TRBV19	NA	TRBJ2-7	TRBD1	TGTGCCACAGAAGGGACAGGGGGCTACGAGCAGTACTTC	CATEGTGGYEQYF
TRBV4-1	NA	TRBJ2-7	NA	TGCGCCAGCAGCCAAGTTGGGGGATACTCCTACGAGCAGTACTTC	CASSQVGGYSYEQYF
TRBV28	once	TRBJ2-2	NA	TGTGCCAGCAGTAGTCCGCAGGTAGAAATAGAGGAGCTGTTTTTT	CASSSPQVEIEELFF
TRBV4-1	NA	TRBJ1-4	NA	TGCGCCAGCAGCCACCCCCCGACCGGGACAAAACTGTTTTTT	CASSHPPTGTKLFF